This is a list of T cell receptor beta chains from one sample in a study of cytomegalovirus exposure and HLA in healthy donors. Data came from immunoSEQ multiplex PCR; TCRdb stores just in-frame clones and leaves some out. Altogether over 80,000 clones are present, more than 55% being singletons, with the ten largest covering 5.5% to 6%. Sequencing was done on a sample of PBMCs. These receptor sequences come from a boy between 10 and 17 years old in good health and CMV-seropositive. Each CDR3 is given with its conserved first and last residue. Fields, in order: clone size, J gene, V gene, D gene, CDR3 protein, CDR3 DNA. A D gene is named only where the DNA matches it firmly. The size field is filled for only some rows; it gives once, few, many or a size class.

>NA|TRBJ1-4|TRBV18|NA
CASSPAANNEKLFF
TGTGCCAGCTCACCGGCGGCGAATAATGAAAAACTGTTTTTT
>NA|TRBJ1-5|TRBV7-2|NA
CASSLRQGNQPQHF
TGTGCCAGCAGCTTACGGCAGGGCAATCAGCCCCAGCATTTT
>NA|TRBJ1-2|TRBV29-1|NA
CSVWDTVNYGYTF
TGCAGCGTTTGGGACACCGTTAACTATGGCTACACCTTC
>NA|TRBJ2-3|TRBV6-7|TRBD2
CASSYPQSGAGVGDTQYF
TGTGCCAGCAGTTACCCGCAGAGTGGGGCGGGGGTGGGAGATACGCAGTATTTT
>NA|TRBJ2-2|TRBV2|NA
CASNLGETGELFF
TGTGCCAGCAATCTAGGGGAAACCGGGGAGCTGTTTTTT
>once|TRBJ1-1|TRBV5-8|TRBD1
CASILGMVGDTGATEAFF
TGTGCCAGCATCCTTGGAATGGTTGGGGACACAGGGGCCACTGAAGCTTTCTTT
>once|TRBJ1-2|TRBV6-1|NA
CASSPTGPRTSTF
TGTGCCAGCAGTCCAACCGGGCCCAGGACTTCCACCTTC
>once|TRBJ2-1|TRBV27|NA
CASSLSGTPSYNEQFF
TGTGCCAGCAGTCTCTCCGGGACTCCCTCCTACAATGAGCAGTTCTTC
>few|TRBJ1-4|TRBV9|TRBD1
CASSPGQGAHEKLFF
TGTGCCAGCAGCCCGGGACAGGGGGCTCATGAAAAACTGTTTTTT
>NA|TRBJ2-5|TRBV5-1|NA
CASSLADGETQYF
TGCGCCAGCAGCTTAGCGGACGGTGAGACCCAGTACTTC
>NA|TRBJ2-5|TRBV30|NA
CAWSGGLGETQYF
TGTGCCTGGAGTGGGGGGCTGGGTGAGACCCAGTACTTC
>NA|TRBJ2-5|TRBV5-1|NA
CASSLDSGFQETQYF
TGCGCCAGCAGCTTAGATTCAGGGTTCCAAGAGACCCAGTACTTC
>NA|TRBJ2-5|TRBV9|TRBD2
CASSPRTREETQYF
TGTGCCAGCAGCCCCCGGACGCGGGAGGAGACCCAGTACTTC
>few|TRBJ2-3|TRBV5-1|NA
CASSTGHPTDTQYF
TGCGCCAGCAGCACCGGACACCCCACAGATACGCAGTATTTT
>few|TRBJ2-4|TRBV12-5|NA
CASGFENIQYF
TGTGCTAGTGGTTTTGAGAACATTCAGTACTTC
>NA|TRBJ2-2|TRBV5-1|NA
CASSLRNTGELFF
TGCGCCAGCAGCCTGAGGAACACCGGGGAGCTGTTTTTT
>NA|TRBJ2-1|TRBV18|NA
CASSPLAGANPYNEQFF
TGTGCCAGCTCACCCCTGGCGGGGGCCAACCCATACAATGAGCAGTTCTTC
>once|TRBJ2-2|TRBV6-1|NA
CASNQVNRELFF
TGTGCCAGCAACCAGGTTAACCGGGAGCTGTTTTTT
>NA|TRBJ1-2|TRBV5-8|TRBD1
CASSLPGTGAGYTF
TGTGCCAGCAGCTTACCCGGGACAGGGGCTGGCTACACCTTC
>NA|TRBJ2-1|TRBV7-2|TRBD2
CASSAGLAGNNEQFF
TGTGCCAGCAGCGCGGGACTAGCGGGAAACAATGAGCAGTTCTTC
>NA|TRBJ1-3|TRBV7-2|NA
CASSLQFSGNTIYF
TGTGCCAGCAGCTTGCAGTTCTCTGGAAACACCATATATTTT
>NA|TRBJ1-1|TRBV12-5|TRBD1
CASALGTVIMNTEAFF
TGTGCTAGTGCCCTCGGGACAGTCATAATGAACACTGAAGCTTTCTTT
>NA|TRBJ2-1|TRBV5-8|NA
CASSFYEQFF
TGTGCCAGCAGCTTCTATGAGCAGTTCTTC
>NA|TRBJ1-3|TRBV7-3|NA
CASTERVGRTSGNTIYF
TGTGCCAGCACCGAGAGGGTGGGCAGGACCTCTGGAAACACCATATATTTT
>once|TRBJ2-7|TRBV27|NA
CASSLGGTYEQYF
TGTGCCAGCAGTTTAGGGGGGACCTACGAGCAGTACTTC
>NA|TRBJ2-7|TRBV7-2|TRBD1
CASSLAVWTGYYEQYF
TGTGCCAGCAGCTTAGCAGTTTGGACAGGGTACTACGAGCAGTACTTC
>NA|TRBJ1-1|TRBV19|TRBD1
CASSSDRANTEAFF
TGTGCCAGTAGCTCGGACAGGGCGAACACTGAAGCTTTCTTT
>NA|TRBJ1-4|TRBV7-9|NA
CASSPRGPTNEKLFF
TGTGCCAGCAGCCCCAGGGGTCCAACTAATGAAAAACTGTTTTTT
>NA|TRBJ1-2|TRBV5-4|NA
CASSLTPKRGYTF
TGTGCCAGCAGCCTGACCCCCAAGAGGGGCTACACCTTC
>NA|TRBJ2-1|TRBV18|NA
CASSPKGGDSYNEQFF
TGTGCCAGCTCACCAAAAGGGGGGGATTCCTACAATGAGCAGTTCTTC
>NA|TRBJ2-1|TRBV5-5|TRBD1
CASSFLWRQGNNEQFF
TGTGCCAGCAGCTTCCTTTGGAGACAGGGGAACAATGAGCAGTTCTTC
>few|TRBJ2-6|TRBV29-1|TRBD1
CSVAWQGAGGANVLPF
TGCAGCGTTGCCTGGCAGGGGGCGGGTGGGGCCAACGTCCTGCCTTTC
>NA|TRBJ2-7|TRBV19|NA
CASSLGSSYEQYF
TGTGCCAGTAGTCTGGGCAGCTCCTACGAGCAGTACTTC
>NA|TRBJ2-6|TRBV19|NA
CASSMPSGGPSGANVLTF
TGTGCCAGTAGTATGCCTTCAGGAGGGCCCTCTGGGGCCAACGTCCTGACTTTC
>NA|TRBJ2-7|TRBV4-1|NA
CASSQAQGSYEQYF
TGCGCCAGCAGCCAAGCTCAGGGGTCCTACGAGCAGTACTTC
>NA|TRBJ2-1|TRBV15|TRBD2
CATSKGGLVSDEQFF
TGTGCCACCAGCAAAGGAGGACTAGTCTCCGATGAGCAGTTCTTC